These 9 T cell receptor beta chains were all obtained from the same sample, sequenced in a study of identical twins. In TCRdb, the 5' RACE reads were re-called with MiXCR into one record per CDR3 protein. This table has some 590,000 distinct CDR3 sequences, over 8.5% appearing once. The sample was also reused in another study, on yellow fever vaccine responses in identical twins.

The sample comprised PBMCs. The receptors were gathered from a woman aged 18-30 years in good health.

This clonotype occurred many times. The chain uses TRBV7-8 and TRBJ1-1; no definite D call. The CDR3 contains 13 residues. CDR1 is SGHVS, CDR2 FQNEAQ, per germline. V was pared by 2 bases and J by 3 bases, with 7 bases between. The DNA of the CDR3 is TGTGCCAGCAGCTTATTTATGGACACTGAAGCTTTCTTT. This encodes CASSLFMDTEAFF.

The J gene is TRBJ2-7, the V gene TRBV12-3 or TRBV12-4; unclear D gene. V lost 4 bases and J 0 bases, leaving 10 bases between the germline ends. The CDR3 is 14 residues long. This chain's CDR3 is CASSYRRFSYEQYF. CDR3 sequence (DNA): TGTGCCAGCAGTTATAGGCGGTTCTCCTACGAGCAGTACTTC.

Only a few counts were recorded for this clonotype. V and J are TRBV27 and TRBJ2-3, with D possibly TRBD2 on 6 matching bases. This CDR3 is 13 amino acids long. Germline CDR1 is MNHEY and CDR2 is SMNVEV (reference sequence). Trimming took 6 bases from V and 4 from J, leaving 11 bases between them. The CDR3 nucleotides read TGTGCCAGCAGCCAATGGGAGGCAGATACGCAGTATTTT. Protein product: CASSQWEADTQYF.

In its sample, this clonotype was seen a few times. The DNA is omitted, as the CDR3 cannot be located on it reliably, and the CDR3 follows TCRdb's listing. J is TRBJ2-7 and V is TRBV29-1; the D call in the table, TRBD1, was not verified against the DNA. Germline V gene lookup returns CDR1 SQVTM and CDR2 ANQGSEA. The CDR3 comprises 12 residues, both ends counted. The CDR3 sequence: CSVEWGKGSRYF.

The gene calls are TRBV9 and TRBJ2-7; a possible D gene is TRBD2 (5 bases). The length of the CDR3 is 16 residues. In germline, CDR1 is SGDLS, CDR2 YYNGEE. The V end lost 3 bases, the J end lost 5 bases, and 21 bases lay between the germline ends. The chain's CDR3 is CASSATPSPGIHEQYF. The CDR3, as DNA: TGTGCCAGCAGCGCCACCCCGTCTCCGGGAATCCACGAGCAGTACTTC. Looking up the rest from reference TRBV9 and TRBJ2-7 gives the full variable domain: DSGVTQTPKHLITATGQRVTLRCSPRSGDLSVYWYQQSLDQGLQFLIQYYNGEERAKGNILERFSAQQFPDLHSELNLSSLELGDSALYFCASSATPSPGIHEQYFGPGTRLTVT.

CDR3 sequence reads: CASSVEGTGGETQYF. The CDR3 nucleotides read TGTGCCAGCAGCGTGGAGGGAACAGGGGGTGAGACCCAGTACTTC. The genes are TRBV7-9 and TRBJ2-5; 8 nucleotides line up with TRBD1. Germline V gene sequence: CDR1 SEHNR, CDR2 FQNEAQ (reference sequence). The CDR3 length is 15 residues. Losses at the gene ends were 5 bases for V and 5 bases for J; bases not matched to a gene: 10.

This clonotype was observed a few times. This chain joins TRBV7-9 and TRBJ1-2; D is unresolved. Germline V lookup: CDR1 SEHNR, CDR2 FQNEAQ (reference sequence). CDR3 length equals 15 residues. Deletions cut 2 bases from V and 4 bases from J, with 14 bases between. The CDR3: CASSLNSAASYGYTF. DNA of the CDR3: TGTGCCAGCAGCTTAAATTCGGCAGCTTCCTATGGCTACACCTTC.

This clonotype was picked up many times. This chain joins TRBV5-1 and TRBJ2-5; 8 bases are shared with TRBD1. Germline V gives CDR1 SGHRS, CDR2 YFSETQ. V was clipped by 4 bases and J by 2 bases; unmatched bases: 7. This CDR3 spans 15 amino acids. The CDR3 is CASSNTGQAQETQYF. Here the CDR3 DNA reads TGCGCCAGCAGCAATACGGGACAGGCACAAGAGACCCAGTACTTC.

This clonotype was counted at least ten times. V and J are TRBV28 and TRBJ2-1; weak D call: TRBD2 (6 bases). Germline CDR1 is MDHEN and CDR2 is SYDVKM. The CDR3 is made up of 13 amino acids. Trimming took 5 bases from V and 6 from J, leaving 11 bases between them. The CDR3 sequence: CASSKTSFNEQFF. CDR3 bases: TGTGCCAGCAGTAAAACTAGCTTCAATGAGCAGTTCTTC. The whole variable domain, remainder taken from reference TRBV28 and TRBJ2-1, is DVKVTQSSRYLVKRTGEKVFLECVQDMDHENMFWYRQDPGLGLRLIYFSYDVKMKEKGDIPEGYSVSREKKERFSLILESASTNQTSMYLCASSKTSFNEQFFGPGTRLTVL.